Ten or more counts support the clone carrying this TCR beta chain. Its antigen is unknown. TCRdb reanalysed the RT-PCR reads using MiXCR and keeps one entry per CDR3 protein. This sample yields 250,000 to 350,000 distinct CDR3 sequences, of which about 20% are seen a single time; approximately 10% belongs to the top ten. The CDR3 runs to 10 residues. Germline lookup yields CDR1 SQVTM and CDR2 ANQGSEA. The germline V and J ends were trimmed by 4 bases and 4 bases, with 4 bases remaining between them. The data were obtained in a study of response to subunit inactivated influenza vaccine. Study-level results: The authors suggested that every seasonal influenza vaccination recruits few new T cells.

Specimen: PBMCs from blood, collected about 20 months after vaccination. The receptor was isolated from a man between 50 and 69 years old who received an inactivated influenza vaccine. This chain connects TRBV29-1 to TRBJ1-1, with unresolved D. The CDR3 nucleotides are TGCAGCGTTGTAACCACTGAAGCTTTCTTT. Residues: CSVVTTEAFF.